The 6 T cell receptor beta chains in this list originate from one sample, sequenced in a study of blood T cell repertoires in COVID-19. Sequenced by immunoSEQ multiplex PCR; TCRdb stores in-frame clones only, minus some. The data contain roughly 250,000 clones, about 82% of them singletons. Material: PBMCs or T cells enriched from blood (not recorded which). Every receptor here comes from a woman aged 45 to 65 who had recovered from COVID-19.

The chain joins TRBV19 to TRBJ2-3, with 13 bases identical to TRBD2. Unmatched junction bases numbered 6, after V lost 6 bases and J lost 0 bases. CDR3 size: 17 residues. Germline V gene sequence: CDR1 LNHDA, CDR2 SQIVND (reference sequence). The CDR3 is CASSRTSGGTSTDTQYF. CDR3 DNA: TGTGCCAGTAGCCGGACTAGCGGGGGAACGAGCACAGATACGCAGTATTTT.

V is TRBV5-1 and J is TRBJ2-1; 8 nucleotides agree with TRBD1. Germline CDR1 and CDR2: SGHRS and YFSETQ. There are 14 residues in the CDR3. V lost 4 bases, J lost 7 bases, and 7 bases stayed unmatched. The CDR3 protein is CASSLGQGQNEQFF. CDR3 coding DNA: TGCGCCAGCAGCCTCGGACAGGGACAAAATGAGCAGTTCTTC.

The V call is TRBV10-3, the J call TRBJ2-1; TRBD2 agrees at 7 bases. Germline V gene data show CDR1 as ENHRY and CDR2 as SYGVKD. Losses at the gene ends were 6 bases for V and 6 bases for J; bases not matched to a gene: 11. CDR3 length: 15 amino acids. Here the CDR3 DNA reads TGTGCCATCAGCCAAAGTGGGAGGGCCTCCAATGAGCAGTTCTTC. Its protein is CAISQSGRASNEQFF.

The rearrangement uses TRBV7-9 and TRBJ1-2, with D possibly being TRBD1 (5 bases). V lost 4 bases, J lost 2 bases, and 5 bases lay in between. From germline, CDR1 is SEHNR and CDR2 FQNEAQ (reference sequence). The CDR3 consists of 12 residues. The CDR3 DNA reads as TGTGCCAGCAGCTCAGGGAACTATGGCTACACCTTC. The encoded protein is CASSSGNYGYTF.

This chain connects TRBV19 to TRBJ2-7; TRBD1 matches 7 bases. The CDR3 runs to 14 residues. CDR1 and CDR2 (germline): LNHDA, SQIVND (reference sequence). With 5 bases clipped from V and 2 bases from J, the junction kept 6 bases outside the gene matches. CDR3 region: CASSSRDSAYEQYF. CDR3 nucleotide sequence: TGTGCCAGTAGTTCCCGGGACAGCGCCTACGAGCAGTACTTC.

The chain links TRBV7-3 to TRBJ2-1; a weak D match, TRBD2 (5 bases). The CDR3 has 14 amino acids. Germline V CDR1 and CDR2: SGHTA, FQGTGA. V lost 5 bases and J 1 base, leaving 9 bases between the germline ends. CDR3 residues: CASSPGGSYNEQFF. The CDR3 nucleotides read TGTGCCAGCAGCCCCGGCGGGTCCTACAATGAGCAGTTCTTC.